This record concerns one T cell receptor (beta chain) sequence. What it binds is not known. What was sequenced were expressed TCRB transcripts, since all of the isolated RNA had been reverse transcribed. Assay used: immunoSEQ multiplex PCR; TCRdb lists only in-frame clones, some missing. The sample gives 330,000 or so clones, over 10% of which show up once; 0.008% to 0.011% is in the top ten. The data stem from a study of beta chain features in type 1 diabetes. Study results and caveats: Moderately but significantly shorter TCRB CDR3s were found in Type 1 diabetes patients in all four CD4+ subsets. For patients, the naive, central memory and Treg TCRB repertoires appeared more alike than for healthy donors.

This CDR3 comprises 15 residues. Trimming took 0 bases from V and 2 from J, leaving 10 bases between them. Germline-derived CDR1 and CDR2 are LGHNA and YSLEER. The source of this sequence is a woman between 18 and 29 years old with type 1 diabetes. The source material was naive CD4+ T cells from blood. V and J are TRBV4-3 and TRBJ1-2; perhaps TRBD1 as D (6 bases). The CDR3 spells CASSQEGQINYGYTF. CDR3 in DNA: TGCGCCAGCAGCCAAGAAGGACAGATAAACTATGGCTACACCTTC.